Presented here are 16 T cell receptor beta chains from one specimen sequenced in a study of neoadjuvant anti-PD-1 for oral cavity cancer. Repertoires were generated with immunoSEQ multiplex PCR, while TCRdb's copy carries only in-frame clones and drops some. The sample has 12,000 to 15,000 clones; about 70% are singletons. Here the sequenced sample was PBMCs, taken before nivolumab (anti-PD-1) treatment. The source is a person aged 40 to 85 with oral cavity squamous cell carcinoma.

This clone was detected a few times. The V and J genes are TRBV2 and TRBJ1-3; D possibly corresponds to TRBD1 (5 bases). Trimming left V 2 bases short and J 4 bases short, with 12 bases between. In germline, CDR1 is SNHLY, CDR2 FYNNEI. The CDR3 loop spans 15 amino acids. The CDR3 is CASSESEGPGNTIYF. CDR3 nucleotide sequence: TGTGCCAGCAGTGAATCAGAGGGACCCGGAAACACCATATATTTT.

The J gene is TRBJ2-3, the V gene TRBV5-1; TRBD2 matches 13 bases. CDR3 length: 17 amino acids. In germline, CDR1 is SGHRS, CDR2 YFSETQ. Losses at the gene ends were 1 base for V and 5 bases for J; bases not matched to a gene: 7. The CDR3 DNA sequence: TGCGCCAGCAGCTTGACCACTAGCGGGAGGGCCGGAGATACGCAGTATTTT. Amino acids: CASSLTTSGRAGDTQYF.

This clone was recorded a few times. The rearrangement joins TRBV7-9 to TRBJ2-7; 12 bases are shared with TRBD2. The ends lost 6 bases at V and 9 bases at J; junction bases unmatched: 12. Germline V CDR1 and CDR2: SEHNR, FQNEAQ (reference sequence). There are 15 residues in the CDR3. The CDR3 region is CASRGEASGRAGQYF. The CDR3 DNA reads as TGTGCCAGCAGGGGAGAAGCTAGCGGGAGGGCCGGGCAGTACTTC. The whole variable domain, remainder taken from reference TRBV7-9 and TRBJ2-7, is DTGVSQNPRHKITKRGQNVTFRCDPISEHNRLYWYRQTLGQGPEFLTYFQNEAQLEKSRLLSDRFSAERPKGSFSTLEIQRTEQGDSAMYLCASRGEASGRAGQYFGPGTRLTVT.

The chain couples TRBV5-1 to TRBJ1-6; D not certain. Germline CDR1 reads SGHRS; CDR2 reads YFSETQ. This CDR3 has 12 residues. Trimming removed 4 bases from V and 7 bases from J, with 6 bases in between. The CDR3 bases are TGCGCCAGCAGCGTGGCAAATTCACCCCTCCACTTT. As protein: CASSVANSPLHF.

This clone occurred a few times. This sequence joins TRBV5-1 and TRBJ2-7; 9 nucleotides line up with TRBD1. V shed 6 bases, J shed 0 bases, and the junction held 7 bases outside the gene matches. Germline values: CDR1 SGHRS, CDR2 YFSETQ. The CDR3 covers 15 residues. DNA of the CDR3: TGCGCCAGCAACGCCCGGGACAGGGCCTCCTACGAGCAGTACTTC. Translated, it gives CASNARDRASYEQYF.

This clone was seen a handful of times. This chain connects TRBV20-1 to TRBJ1-1; D call uncertain. Trimming took 5 bases from V and 7 from J, leaving 8 bases between them. Germline CDR1 reads DFQATT; CDR2 reads SNEGSKA (reference sequence). This CDR3 is built from 10 residues. This CDR3 reads CSAYDNEAFF. The CDR3 DNA reads TGCAGTGCTTATGACAATGAAGCTTTCTTT.

V usage is TRBV15 and J usage is TRBJ1-5, with D unresolved. Germline V gives CDR1 LNHNV, CDR2 YYDKDF (reference sequence). Trimming took 1 base from V and 0 from J, leaving 13 bases between them. This CDR3 region has 17 residues. In DNA form, the CDR3 reads TGTGCCACCAGCAGAGGTCGCCCGAATCTTAGCAATCAGCCCCAGCATTTT. Amino acids: CATSRGRPNLSNQPQHF.

This clone was counted once. The chain is built from TRBV5-1 and TRBJ1-6; no reliable D call. The germline V and J ends were trimmed by 9 bases and 1 base, with 8 bases remaining between them. The CDR3 is 13 amino acids. Per germline, CDR1 SGHRS and CDR2 YFSETQ. The CDR3 coding sequence is TGCGCCACCGGACTGTCCTATAATTCACCCCTCCACTTT. Its protein is CATGLSYNSPLHF.

This sequence joins TRBV6-5 and TRBJ1-4; D gene unclear. The CDR3 spans 13 residues. Deletions cut 6 bases from V and 8 bases from J, with 13 bases between. Germline V gene sequence: CDR1 MNHEY, CDR2 SVGAGI. The CDR3 is CASRTQRREKLFF. DNA of the CDR3: TGTGCCAGCAGAACCCAACGACGAGAAAAACTGTTTTTT.

A few counts support this clone. V and J are TRBV18 and TRBJ2-2; D perhaps matches TRBD1 (5 bases). V was cut by 3 bases and J by 6 bases, with 8 bases left in between. Germline V gene lookup returns CDR1 KGHSH and CDR2 LQKENI. The CDR3 length is 13 residues. This CDR3 reads CASSPQGPGELFF. The CDR3 nucleotides are TGTGCCAGCTCACCGCAGGGTCCCGGGGAGCTGTTTTTT.

The rearrangement joins TRBV6-6 to TRBJ1-4; no clear D gene. CDR1 is MNHNY, CDR2 SVGAGI, per germline (reference sequence). This CDR3 is 12 amino acids long. V was cut by 2 bases and J by 10 bases, with 8 bases left in between. As DNA, the CDR3 is TGTGCCAGCAGTTACACGGAGGGAAAACTGTTTTTT. Translated: CASSYTEGKLFF.

V and J are TRBV18 and TRBJ1-5, with 9 bases matching TRBD1. CDR1 KGHSH and CDR2 LQKENI come from the germline V gene. The CDR3 is 14 residues long. The J segment lost 7 bases and the V segment lost 6 bases, leaving 7 bases of the junction unmatched. CDR3 loop: CASSPGQGLQPQHF. The DNA for the CDR3 is TGTGCCAGCTCTCCGGGACAGGGTTTGCAGCCCCAGCATTTT.

This clone was detected a few times. J is TRBJ1-2 and V is TRBV19, with a weak D call TRBD1 (6 bases). The CDR3 consists of 15 residues. V was trimmed by 5 bases and J by 3 bases, leaving 16 bases between them. The germline V gene encodes CDR1 LNHDA and CDR2 SQIVND (reference sequence). The CDR3 here is CASSGGTPHYYGYTF. The CDR3 nucleotides read TGTGCCAGTAGTGGTGGGACACCACACTACTATGGCTACACCTTC.

CDR3 amino acids: CASSLTGTSAEAFF. CDR3 bases: TGTGCCAGCAGCCTGACCGGGACATCAGCTGAAGCTTTCTTT. The J gene is TRBJ1-1, the V gene TRBV6-6, with D perhaps matching TRBD1 (6 bases). Germline assignment: CDR1 MNHNY and CDR2 SVGAGI (reference sequence). The CDR3 sequence is 14 residues long. V was pared by 6 bases and J by 6 bases, with 17 bases between.

J is TRBJ2-5 and V is TRBV5-6; 12 nucleotides align to TRBD2. Germline lookup yields CDR1 SGHDT and CDR2 YYEEEE. The V segment lost 2 bases and the J segment 5 bases; nucleotides outside the gene matches: 4. The CDR3 sequence is 15 residues long. CDR3 amino acids: CASSFPSGGAETQYF. The DNA for the CDR3 is TGTGCCAGCAGCTTCCCTAGCGGGGGGGCGGAGACCCAGTACTTC.

This chain joins TRBV11-2 and TRBJ2-1; 9 bases are a match to TRBD2. This CDR3 contains 16 residues. Germline lookup yields CDR1 SGHAT and CDR2 FQNNGV. With V trimmed by 1 base and J by 7 bases, 8 bases remained unmatched. The CDR3 loop is CASSLVAGGPLNEQFF. The CDR3 bases are TGTGCCAGCAGCTTAGTTGCGGGAGGGCCATTAAATGAGCAGTTCTTC.